The sequence of this TCR beta chain was determined in a study of T cells after yellow fever vaccination. Regarding the study as a whole: Weaker overall was a secondary response that nonetheless peaked faster, on day 5 versus 15. CD4 and CD8 compartments shared a small share of clonotypes, likely from convergent recombination. Abundant clonotypes (contaminants from the bulk population) could be present in FACS-sorted repertoires. Most clones from primary vaccination were detected again post-booster (around 96% CD4, about 85% CD8).

V was cut by 0 bases and J by 0 bases, with 9 bases left in between. The CDR3 runs to 16 residues. MiXCR was run by TCRdb on the 5' RACE reads, yielding one entry per CDR3 protein. The sample holds about 300,000 distinct CDR3 sequences; approximately 4.2% are singletons and the top ten take around 24%. This clonotype was recorded a few times. The antigen remains unidentified. The receptor was isolated from a man aged 18-30 years who received the YFV17D yellow fever vaccine. The rearrangement joins TRBV12-3 or TRBV12-4 to TRBJ1-3, with D unclear. Material: PBMCs, obtained 5 days after the yellow fever booster vaccination. The CDR3, as DNA: TGTGCCAGCAGTTTAGCGGGCCACGACTCTGGAAACACCATATATTTT. Translated, it gives CASSLAGHDSGNTIYF.